The 24 T cell receptor beta chains listed next were all sequenced from one sample in a study of T cells in Graves' hyperthyroidism and ophthalmopathy (dated by TCRdb to 2018 to 2020). Libraries were made using multiplex PCR. Sequenced on an Illumina HiSeq 2000. The TCR beta CDR3 regions were amplified from RNA transcripts. The TCR CDR3 was subjected to a first round of RT-PCR using the HTBI primer set and the Qiagen OneStep RT-PCR kit. Starting from the raw public reads, TCRdb applied fastp trimming at Q25, assembled clones with MiXCR and retained in-frame beta chains. Merged by CDR3 protein, the rows form single entries marked with the most common genes and DNA. The sample contains 200,000 to 250,000 distinct CDR3 sequences, approximately 23% of them found a single time. The leading ten clones occupy 30% to 40% of the sample. The sequenced sample was blood. These receptors originate from a woman aged 40 to 55 with Graves' ophthalmopathy.

This clonotype was observed a few times. This chain links TRBV29-1 with TRBJ2-7, with TRBD2 identical over 9 bases. V dropped 6 bases and J dropped 6; count of bases not matched to a gene: 9. From germline, CDR1 is SQVTM and CDR2 ANQGSEA. The length of the CDR3 is 13 residues. The CDR3 loop is CSVVMGLALEQYF. CDR3 DNA: TGCAGCGTCGTAATGGGACTAGCTCTCGAGCAGTACTTC.

This clonotype was recorded many times. The chain couples TRBV15 to TRBJ2-4; 7 bases align to TRBD2. Germline trimming cut 0 bases from V and 3 bases from J; bases unmatched to any gene: 8. The CDR3 loop spans 17 amino acids. The germline V gene has CDR1 LNHNV and CDR2 YYDKDF (reference sequence). CDR3 region: CATSRDGAGYVKNIQYF. The DNA for the CDR3 is TGTGCCACCAGCAGAGATGGAGCGGGGTACGTCAAAAACATTCAGTACTTC.

This clonotype has at least ten counts. This rearrangement joins TRBV6-5 to TRBJ1-2; 8 positions agree with TRBD1. The length of the CDR3 is 16 residues. The V gene end was trimmed by 6 bases and the J gene end by 3 bases; junction bases not matched to a gene: 12. Germline loops: CDR1 MNHEY, CDR2 SVGAGI. CDR3 in amino acids: CASRKRQQGVDYGYTF. The CDR3 DNA sequence: TGTGCCAGCAGAAAACGCCAACAGGGGGTTGACTATGGCTACACCTTC.

This clonotype was detected many times. The chain recombines TRBV20-1 with TRBJ2-7; D may be TRBD1 or TRBD2 (5 bases each). This CDR3 is built from 14 residues. V was pared by 6 bases and J by 4 bases, with 19 bases between. Germline CDR1 and CDR2: DFQATT and SNEGSKA (reference sequence). The CDR3 sequence: CSAEGNDPLYEQYF. For the CDR3, the DNA is TGCAGTGCCGAGGGGAACGACCCCTTATACGAGCAGTACTTC.

This clonotype has at least ten counts. The rearrangement joins TRBV20-1 to TRBJ2-3, with a tentative D call TRBD2 (5 bases). This CDR3 is built from 12 residues. Germline CDR1 is DFQATT and CDR2 is SNEGSKA (reference sequence). In DNA form, the CDR3 reads TGCAGCGGGATCTTAATGGCAGATACGCAGTATTTT. Translating gives CSGILMADTQYF.

This clonotype occurred many times. The chain joins TRBV28 to TRBJ2-7; D is unresolved. Germline CDR1 MDHEN, CDR2 SYDVKM. The V end was cut by 5 bases, the J end by 0 bases, with 17 bases between. The CDR3 runs 16 residues. CDR3 in amino acids: CASSHPLWSSSYEQYF. CDR3 sequence (DNA): TGTGCCAGCAGTCACCCCCTGTGGTCAAGCTCCTACGAGCAGTACTTC.

The CDR3 sequence: CASSLGPRGEQYF. The CDR3 bases are TGCGCCAGCAGCTTGGGTCCACGGGGGGAGCAGTACTTC. V usage is TRBV5-1 and J usage is TRBJ2-7; D may be TRBD2 (6 bases). V lost 0 bases and J 7 bases, leaving 11 bases between the germline ends. The CDR3 loop spans 13 amino acids. CDR1 is SGHRS and CDR2 is YFSETQ in the germline V gene.

This clonotype was seen at least ten times. This chain uses TRBV3-1 with TRBJ2-5; D possibly corresponds to TRBD2 (6 bases). The CDR3 is 14 amino acids. Trimming cost V 6 bases and J 5 bases, with 16 bases left between them. CDR1 is LGHDT, CDR2 YNNKEL, per germline (reference sequence). CDR3: CASSLLVREETQYF. In DNA form, the CDR3 reads TGTGCCAGCAGTCTACTAGTCCGGGAGGAGACCCAGTACTTC.

This clonotype appeared many times. The CDR3 nucleotides are TGTGCCAGCAGCAGGGGCAGGGGGCTTCGCGAGCAGTACTTC. Its translation: CASSRGRGLREQYF. This rearrangement joins TRBV5-5 to TRBJ2-7; TRBD1 matches at 8 bases. The V gene's germline CDR1 is SGHKS and CDR2 YYEKEE (reference sequence). With 4 bases clipped from V and 6 bases from J, the junction kept 9 bases outside the gene matches. The CDR3 extends over 14 amino acids.

This clonotype was recorded at least ten times. The rearrangement joins TRBV2 to TRBJ1-2; D unresolved. The CDR3 length is 13 residues. V gave up 3 bases and J gave up 4 bases, with 9 bases separating them. Per the germline V gene, CDR1 is SNHLY and CDR2 is FYNNEI. CDR3 DNA sequence: TGTGCCAGCAGTGAGGGCAGGCGCTATGGCTACACCTTC. It yields the protein CASSEGRRYGYTF.

This clonotype was detected many times. The chain recombines TRBV28 with TRBJ2-2, with 8 bases aligning to TRBD1. CDR1 and CDR2 (germline): MDHEN, SYDVKM. The ends lost 5 bases at V and 2 bases at J; junction bases unmatched: 10. There are 17 residues in the CDR3. In DNA, the CDR3 is TGTGCCAGCAGTCCCTCGGACAGGGTCGGTAACACCGGGGAGCTGTTTTTT. Its protein product is CASSPSDRVGNTGELFF.

This clonotype showed up many times. The chain recombines TRBV7-2 with TRBJ1-1; D not resolved. Per germline, CDR1 SGHTA and CDR2 FQGNSA. This CDR3 has 12 amino acids. The V gene lost 6 bases and the J gene lost 1 base, with 6 bases spanning the gap. The CDR3 loop reads CASRPGNTEAFF. The DNA for the CDR3 is TGTGCCAGCAGGCCTGGGAACACTGAAGCTTTCTTT.

As for this clonotype: Being one base from a much bigger clone, this may be a read error. The chain employs TRBV5-1 and TRBJ1-1, with TRBD1 matching over 7 bases. The CDR3 has 15 residues. V was pared by 0 bases and J by 5 bases, with 7 bases of the junction left unmatched. Looked up from germline, CDR1 is SGHRS and CDR2 is YFSETQ. The CDR3, as DNA: TGCGCCAGCAGCTTGGGTACAGGGGTAGCGACTGAAGCTTTCTTT. Protein: CASSLGTGVATEAFF.

This clonotype has a single count. The rearrangement joins TRBV7-9 to TRBJ2-5, with 7 bases aligning to TRBD1. The CDR3 covers 13 residues. The V gene's germline CDR1 is SEHNR and CDR2 FQNEAQ (reference sequence). V shed 4 bases and J 4 bases; nucleotides not matched to a gene: 3. The CDR3 loop reads CASSWYRGETQYF. The CDR3 nucleotides are TGTGCCAGCAGCTGGTACAGGGGAGAGACCCAGTACTTC.

This clonotype appeared many times. V is TRBV29-1 and J is TRBJ1-2, with TRBD1 matching over 8 bases. The germline V gene encodes CDR1 SQVTM and CDR2 ANQGSEA. Trimming removed 0 bases from V and 0 bases from J; junction bases left unmatched: 18. This CDR3 region has 20 residues. DNA of the CDR3: TGCAGCGTTGAAGAACGGGGGAGGGACAGGAACTTTAATCCTAACTATGGCTACACCTTC. It is translated as CSVEERGRDRNFNPNYGYTF.

This chain uses TRBV27 with TRBJ1-5; D not certain. Germline CDR1 and CDR2: MNHEY and SMNVEV (reference sequence). Trimming shortened V by 4 bases and J by 3 bases, and 7 bases separated the two germline ends. This CDR3 is built from 13 residues. The CDR3 coding sequence is TGTGCCAGCAGTTCATCCTACAATCAGCCCCAGCATTTT. The encoded protein is CASSSSYNQPQHF.

This rearrangement joins TRBV6-1 to TRBJ2-7; 10 bases fit TRBD2. The V and J ends lost 1 base and 3 bases, in that order; junction bases with no gene match: 9. Germline V gives CDR1 MNHNS, CDR2 SASEGT. CDR3 length equals 17 residues. The CDR3 is CASSEGASGSSRYEQYF. The DNA for the CDR3 is TGTGCCAGCAGTGAAGGTGCTAGCGGGAGTTCCCGCTACGAGCAGTACTTC.

The chain is built from TRBV7-8 and TRBJ1-2; D perhaps matches TRBD1 (5 bases). Per germline, CDR1 SGHVS and CDR2 FQNEAQ. The V and J ends lost 4 bases and 2 bases respectively, with 14 bases between them. This CDR3 contains 15 residues. The CDR3 reads CASSWTHRGNYGYTF. The CDR3 DNA sequence: TGTGCCAGCAGCTGGACGCATCGGGGGAACTATGGCTACACCTTC.

Ten or more counts support this clonotype. This rearrangement joins TRBV3-1 to TRBJ1-2; D may be TRBD1 (5 bases). The CDR3 contains 13 residues. Germline CDR1 is LGHDT and CDR2 is YNNKEL (reference sequence). Trimming left V 1 base short and J 8 bases short, with 11 bases between. The CDR3 nucleotides are TGTGCCAGCAGCCAAGCGGGGGGTCAAGGCTACACCTTC. Its translation: CASSQAGGQGYTF.

This clonotype appeared many times. The V gene is TRBV20-1, the J gene TRBJ2-7; the match to TRBD2 covers 7 bases. The V gene end was trimmed by 0 bases and the J gene end by 2 bases; junction bases not matched to a gene: 4. There are 14 residues in the CDR3. Germline assignment: CDR1 DFQATT and CDR2 SNEGSKA (reference sequence). The CDR3 region has the DNA TGCAGTGCTAGAGAGAGCGGGAACCCCTACGAGCAGTACTTC. Its translation: CSARESGNPYEQYF.

The rearrangement uses TRBV6-1 and TRBJ2-2; the D is unclear. This CDR3 region has 14 residues. V was clipped by 10 bases and J by 3 bases, with 15 bases between them. CDR1 is MNHNS and CDR2 is SASEGT in the germline V gene. The chain's CDR3 is CATQKAADTGELFF. CDR3 sequence (DNA): TGTGCCACCCAGAAGGCAGCAGACACCGGGGAGCTGTTTTTT.

This clonotype was observed at least ten times. The J gene is TRBJ2-4, the V gene TRBV5-1; D remains unclear. V lost 0 bases and J 2 bases, leaving 9 bases between the germline ends. Germline CDR1 reads SGHRS; CDR2 reads YFSETQ. The CDR3 consists of 15 residues. CDR3 region: CASSLDLTTKNIQYF. The CDR3 DNA is TGCGCCAGCAGCTTGGACCTGACCACCAAAAACATTCAGTACTTC.

This clonotype has a single count. The V and J genes are TRBV12-3 or TRBV12-4 and TRBJ2-5; D is perhaps TRBD1 (5 bases). The CDR3 length is 13 residues. With 8 bases removed from V and 4 bases from J, the gap between germline ends came to 14 bases. This CDR3 is CASAFIQGETQYF. The CDR3 coding sequence is TGTGCCAGCGCTTTTATCCAGGGAGAGACCCAGTACTTC.

The sample holds many counts of this clonotype. This chain joins TRBV28 and TRBJ1-2; D is unclear. The V end was cut by 7 bases, the J end by 4 bases, with 4 bases between. The CDR3 has 10 amino acids. CDR1 is MDHEN and CDR2 is SYDVKM in the germline V gene. Here the CDR3 DNA reads TGTGCCAGCACTGTCTATGGCTACACCTTC. Protein product: CASTVYGYTF.